The entry below gives a single T cell receptor (beta chain) sequence along with its context. The antigen remains unidentified. This sample's TCRbeta library carried unique molecular identifier barcodes. TCRdb redid the calling of the PCR reads with MiXCR, one entry per CDR3 protein. The sample has about 300,000 distinct CDR3 sequences; around 7.1% are singletons. The source of the sample is a study of T-cell reconstitution after alpha-beta-depleted transplantation in children. Notes on the study in general: As was reported, about two months after transplant, alpha-beta T cells came from several hundred expanded graft clones. Hyperexpanded clones declined; after one year, newly produced T cells mostly supplied diversity. Elevated TCRbeta diversity at day 60 was traced, in some patients, to surviving recipient T cells and thymic progenitors.

The CDR3 totals 13 residues. Trimming at V came to 6 bases and at J to 12 bases, leaving 9 bases not matched to a gene. Germline values: CDR1 MDHEN, CDR2 SYDVKM. The sample was peripheral blood, taken 360 days after TCRalphabeta/CD19-depleted stem cell transplant. The chain carries TRBV28 and TRBJ2-7, with TRBD1 matching over 12 bases. The TCR originated in a female patient aged 2-15 years who had a stem cell transplant for Fanconi anemia, so the T cells may come from the graft donor. CDR3 nucleotide sequence: TGTGCCAGCAGCCACCGGGGACAGGGGGCTCTGTACTTC. Translation gives CASSHRGQGALYF. Filled out from reference TRBV28 and TRBJ2-7, the complete variable domain reads DVKVTQSSRYLVKRTGEKVFLECVQDMDHENMFWYRQDPGLGLRLIYFSYDVKMKEKGDIPEGYSVSREKKERFSLILESASTNQTSMYLCASSHRGQGALYFGPGTRLTVT.